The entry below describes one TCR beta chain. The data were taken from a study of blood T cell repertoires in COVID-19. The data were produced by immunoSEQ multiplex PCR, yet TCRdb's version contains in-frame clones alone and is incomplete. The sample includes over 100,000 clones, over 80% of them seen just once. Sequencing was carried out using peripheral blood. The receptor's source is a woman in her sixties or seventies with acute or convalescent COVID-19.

The chain's CDR3 is CASSLSSGGSRDTGELFF. The CDR3 bases are TGCGCCAGCAGCTTATCTAGCGGGGGGAGTCGGGACACCGGGGAGCTGTTTTTT. This chain uses TRBV5-1 with TRBJ2-2; 11 bases map to TRBD2. J lost 3 bases, V lost 2 bases, and 9 bases had no gene match. There are 18 residues in the CDR3. CDR1 is SGHRS and CDR2 is YFSETQ in the germline V gene. The variable domain in full, completed from reference TRBV5-1 and TRBJ2-2, reads KAGVTQTPRYLIKTRGQQVTLSCSPISGHRSVSWYQQTPGQGLQFLFEYFSETQRNKGNFPGRFSGRQFSNSRSEMNVSTLELGDSALYLCASSLSSGGSRDTGELFFGEGSRLTVL.